This T cell receptor (beta chain) emerged from a study of blood T cell repertoires in COVID-19. Turning to the study itself: Nucleic acid was either cDNA or gDNA, and it came from T cells, B-cell-depleted T cells, or PBMCs.

Original processing notes: Cell counts per sample came from amplifying reference gene primers. Sequenced by immunoSEQ multiplex PCR; TCRdb stores in-frame clones only, minus some. The D gene and trimming were derived from the DNA, and the V and J assignments and clone size from that table. The sample lists 130,000 to 150,000 clones, approximately 80% seen once, with 5.5% to 7% in the top ten. Sequencing was done on a sample of peripheral blood. This TCR was recovered from a human donor in a cohort sampled during active COVID-19.

The CDR3 is CASSQVGPQAKNIQYF. Here the CDR3 DNA reads TGCGCCAGCAGCCAAGTTGGGCCCCAAGCCAAAAACATTCAGTACTTC. The V call is TRBV4-1, the J call TRBJ2-4; D gene unclear. This CDR3 contains 16 residues. Germline-derived CDR1 and CDR2 are MGHRA and YSYEKL. The germline V and J ends were trimmed by 1 base and 0 bases, with 10 bases remaining between them.